This entry lists 9 T cell receptor beta chains sequenced from one sample in a study of T cells after yellow fever vaccination. One entry per CDR3 protein, called by TCRdb with MiXCR from the 5' RACE reads. The table has over 110,000 distinct CDR3 sequences, 7% to 9% seen once. Specimen: CD4+ T cells sorted from PBMCs, collected 5 days after the yellow fever booster vaccination. These receptors were collected from a young man who received the YFV17D yellow fever vaccine.

At least ten counts were recorded for this clonotype. The chain carries TRBV3-1 and TRBJ2-1, with TRBD1 matching 9 bases. The trim removed 1 base at V and 10 bases at J, leaving 5 bases unmatched. The CDR3 sequence is 14 residues long. The germline V gene encodes CDR1 LGHDT and CDR2 YNNKEL (reference sequence). The CDR3 sequence is CASSQGTGGGEQFF. The CDR3, as DNA: TGTGCCAGCAGCCAAGGTACAGGGGGCGGCGAGCAGTTCTTC.

The chain couples TRBV20-1 to TRBJ2-7; D could derive from TRBD1 or TRBD2 (5 bases each). The CDR3 consists of 14 residues. V lost 5 bases, J lost 0 bases, and 14 bases lay in between. Germline V CDR1 and CDR2: DFQATT, SNEGSKA (reference sequence). The DNA for the CDR3 is TGCAGTGCTCTCCGGGACGGAAACTCCTACGAGCAGTACTTC. Its protein product is CSALRDGNSYEQYF.

The chain is built from TRBV28 and TRBJ2-7; TRBD1 matches 7 bases. There are 13 residues in the CDR3. V lost 5 bases, J lost 4 bases, and 5 bases stayed unmatched. Germline values: CDR1 MDHEN, CDR2 SYDVKM. As DNA, the CDR3 is TGTGCCAGCAGTGAGGGACAGCTATACGAGCAGTACTTC. This translates into CASSEGQLYEQYF.

This clonotype appeared many times. The chain joins TRBV20-1 to TRBJ2-7; D gene uncertain. Trimming pared 5 bases from V and 0 bases from J, leaving 14 bases between. Germline CDR1 DFQATT, CDR2 SNEGSKA (reference sequence). The length of the CDR3 is 14 residues. This chain's CDR3 is CSARAFSRSYEQYF. The CDR3 DNA follows: TGCAGTGCTCGGGCTTTCTCCCGCTCCTACGAGCAGTACTTC.

The chain combines TRBV11-3 with TRBJ2-1; unclear D gene. This CDR3 comprises 14 residues. Germline CDR1 is SGHNT and CDR2 is YENEEA. V gave up 1 base and J gave up 4 bases, with 8 bases separating them. Here the CDR3 reads CASSLGHLYNEQFF. The CDR3 DNA follows: TGTGCCAGCAGCTTAGGGCACCTATACAATGAGCAGTTCTTC.

This clonotype has at least ten counts. The rearrangement links TRBV20-1 to TRBJ2-7; 9 bases map to TRBD1. J lost 5 bases, V lost 4 bases, and 9 bases had no gene match. CDR3 size: 14 residues. Germline V gene lookup returns CDR1 DFQATT and CDR2 SNEGSKA (reference sequence). The CDR3 loop reads CSANSGTGKNEQYF. DNA of the CDR3: TGCAGTGCTAATTCCGGGACAGGGAAGAACGAGCAGTACTTC.

This clonotype has a count of ten or more. The chain is built from TRBV27 and TRBJ2-1; tentative D call: TRBD1 (5 bases). V dropped 2 bases and J dropped 5 bases, with 13 bases sitting between them. Germline loops: CDR1 MNHEY, CDR2 SMNVEV (reference sequence). The CDR3 totals 15 residues. Written as DNA, the CDR3 is TGTGCCAGCAGTTTACTGGGGCCGACCCACAATGAGCAGTTCTTC. Translating gives CASSLLGPTHNEQFF.

This clonotype was picked up many times. The gene calls are TRBV10-3 and TRBJ2-1; maybe TRBD1 (6 bases). The CDR3 is made up of 13 amino acids. Trimming removed 4 bases at V and 8 bases at J, with 12 bases between. Germline V CDR1 and CDR2: ENHRY, SYGVKD. The CDR3: CAISVGGRDEQFF. The DNA for the CDR3 is TGTGCCATCAGTGTTGGGGGCAGGGATGAGCAGTTCTTC.

This clonotype was seen many times. The V gene is TRBV29-1, the J gene TRBJ1-2, with D perhaps matching TRBD1 (6 bases). Germline V gene lookup returns CDR1 SQVTM and CDR2 ANQGSEA. The CDR3 length is 14 residues. The V and J ends lost 4 bases and 2 bases respectively, with 14 bases between them. Here the CDR3 reads CSVGSSTGNYGYTF. Written as DNA, the CDR3 is TGCAGCGTTGGATCCTCGACAGGCAACTATGGCTACACCTTC.